The 27 T cell receptor beta chains listed next were all sequenced from one sample in a study of CD8+CD57+ T cells in acquired aplastic anemia. TCR beta VDJ and CDR3 were profiled, and genomic DNA was the template. TCRdb called the reads again in MiXCR, with one record for every CDR3 protein. This table holds over 150,000 distinct CDR3 sequences, around 50% found once. Previously, flow cytometry had revealed CD8+CD57+ cell expansion in the patients chosen for sequencing. The sequencing input was sorted CD4+, CD8+, or CD8+CD57+ T cells (not recorded which) from PBMCs. The receptors shown here come from a human donor with aplastic anemia.

V and J are TRBV4-2 and TRBJ2-7; 9 bases are shared with TRBD1. The length of the CDR3 is 15 residues. In germline, CDR1 is LGHNA, CDR2 YNFKEQ. Trimming cost V 3 bases and J 2 bases; bases outside gene matches: 5. The CDR3 region is CASSQGQGGPYEQYF. CDR3 nucleotides: TGTGCCAGCAGCCAGGGACAGGGCGGGCCCTACGAGCAGTACTTC.

This clonotype was detected ten times or more. The chain employs TRBV29-1 and TRBJ2-7, with D uncertain. V lost 4 bases and J 2 bases, leaving 12 bases between the germline ends. The germline V gene encodes CDR1 SQVTM and CDR2 ANQGSEA. This CDR3 is built from 13 residues. The CDR3 region is CSVGKASTYEQYF. The CDR3 region has the DNA TGCAGCGTTGGCAAGGCCTCCACCTACGAGCAGTACTTC.

This chain links TRBV9 with TRBJ2-1; 7 nucleotides agree with TRBD2. CDR3 length: 16 residues. The junction had 7 bases not matched to a gene; V was cut back by 0 bases and J by 4 bases. The germline CDR1 and CDR2 sequences are SGDLS and YYNGEE. The CDR3 bases are TGTGCCAGCAGCGTAGATATGTCTAGCGGATACAATGAGCAGTTCTTC. Protein: CASSVDMSSGYNEQFF.

This clonotype was observed a few times. The rearrangement links TRBV7-2 to TRBJ2-7; D not certain. Trimming shortened V by 1 base and J by 7 bases, and 8 bases separated the two germline ends. Germline loops: CDR1 SGHTA, CDR2 FQGNSA. The CDR3 is 12 residues long. The CDR3 loop reads CASSLVAGEQYF. CDR3 coding DNA: TGTGCCAGCAGCTTAGTTGCTGGGGAGCAGTACTTC.

This clonotype was observed a few times. This rearrangement joins TRBV24-1 to TRBJ1-3, with D possibly being TRBD1 (5 bases). The CDR3 runs to 15 residues. From germline, CDR1 is KGHDR and CDR2 SFDVKD. V was trimmed by 3 bases and J by 1 base, leaving 9 bases between them. The CDR3 loop reads CATSDGTASGNTIYF. For the CDR3, the DNA is TGTGCCACCAGTGATGGGACGGCGTCTGGAAACACCATATATTTT.

This clonotype was seen repeatedly, ten times or more. The genes are TRBV6-2 or TRBV6-3 and TRBJ2-7, with a weak D call TRBD2 (5 bases). Trimming pared 6 bases from V and 0 bases from J, leaving 12 bases between. CDR3 length: 14 residues. Germline V gene sequence: CDR1 MNHEY, CDR2 SVGEGT. The DNA for the CDR3 is TGTGCCAGCAGACGGGGAGCCCCCTCCTACGAGCAGTACTTC. Translation: CASRRGAPSYEQYF.

In regard to this clonotype: No conserved phenylalanine or tryptophan is present at the end of the CDR3, so a read error is the likely explanation. The rearrangement joins TRBV2 to TRBJ2-1; D call uncertain. V lost 2 bases to trimming and J lost 3 bases, with 5 bases between them. Germline CDR1 is SNHLY and CDR2 is FYNNEI. CDR3 size: 13 residues. The CDR3 reads CASSETGYNEQFL. The CDR3, as DNA: TGTGCCAGCAGTGAAACCGGCTACAATGAGCAGTTCCTC.

A word on this clonotype: This may be a read error, as it is one base from a much larger clone. The V and J genes are TRBV3-1 and TRBJ2-1; no definite D call. This CDR3 contains 13 residues. Germline CDR1 is LGHDT and CDR2 is YNNKEL (reference sequence). Trimming shortened V by 5 bases and J by 3 bases, and 8 bases separated the two germline ends. The CDR3 nucleotides read TGTGCCAGCAGCAACCTCTTCTACAATGAGCAGTTCTTC. It encodes CASSNLFYNEQFF.

This clonotype was seen ten or more times. This chain joins TRBV3-1 and TRBJ2-7; D call uncertain. CDR1 is LGHDT and CDR2 is YNNKEL in the germline V gene (reference sequence). CDR3 length: 13 residues. The V and J ends lost 6 bases and 2 bases respectively, with 11 bases between them. In DNA, the CDR3 is TGTGCCAGCAGTCAAAGGGAAACCTACGAGCAGTACTTC. Translated: CASSQRETYEQYF.

This clonotype was found many times. The chain has TRBV20-1 and TRBJ2-5, with 8 bases matching TRBD2. The CDR3 totals 14 residues. Germline loops: CDR1 DFQATT, CDR2 SNEGSKA (reference sequence). V was pared by 6 bases and J by 5 bases, with 11 bases of the junction left unmatched. This CDR3 is CSALQRGGLETQYF. The CDR3 nucleotides are TGCAGTGCCTTACAACGGGGGGGTCTGGAGACCCAGTACTTC.

This clonotype showed up many times. V and J are TRBV5-1 and TRBJ1-1; D gene uncertain. Trimming left V 3 bases short and J 1 base short, with 10 bases between. Germline V lookup: CDR1 SGHRS, CDR2 YFSETQ. This CDR3 comprises 14 residues. The CDR3 coding sequence is TGCGCCAGCAGCTCCGAAGACACGAACACTGAAGCTTTCTTT. Translation gives CASSSEDTNTEAFF. Supplemented by reference TRBV5-1 and TRBJ1-1, the full variable domain reads KAGVTQTPRYLIKTRGQQVTLSCSPISGHRSVSWYQQTPGQGLQFLFEYFSETQRNKGNFPGRFSGRQFSNSRSEMNVSTLELGDSALYLCASSSEDTNTEAFFGQGTRLTVV.

V gene TRBV4-3 combines with J gene TRBJ2-7; D ambiguous. Trimming took off 0 bases at V and 2 bases at J, with 11 bases between the two ends. Germline CDR1 is LGHNA and CDR2 is YSLEER. This CDR3 is 15 amino acids long. CDR3 in amino acids: CASSQDVGLTYEQYF. CDR3 nucleotide sequence: TGCGCCAGCAGCCAAGATGTGGGTCTCACCTACGAGCAGTACTTC.

In this sample, this clonotype turned up many times. The chain is built from TRBV5-1 and TRBJ2-1; TRBD1 is a possible D gene (5 bases). CDR1 and CDR2 (germline): SGHRS, YFSETQ. This CDR3 is built from 12 residues. Trimming cost V 2 bases and J 9 bases, with 9 bases left between them. This CDR3 reads CASSFDRGEQFF. The CDR3 DNA is TGCGCCAGCAGCTTTGACAGAGGTGAGCAGTTCTTC.

This clonotype has only a few counts. A much larger clone differs from this one at a single base, so this may be a read error. This chain uses TRBV7-2 with TRBJ1-1, with D possibly being TRBD1 (6 bases). The V end was cut by 0 bases, the J end by 3 bases, with 8 bases between. CDR3 size: 14 residues. The V gene's germline CDR1 is SGHTA and CDR2 FQGNSA. The DNA of the CDR3 is TGTGCCAGCAGCTTAGCGGGGGCGCACACTGAAGCTTTCTTT. Protein: CASSLAGAHTEAFF.

This clonotype was counted at least ten times. The chain recombines TRBV5-1 with TRBJ1-1; TRBD1 might be the D (6 bases). The V end lost 1 base, the J end lost 0 bases, and 13 bases lay between the germline ends. Germline V gene sequence: CDR1 SGHRS, CDR2 YFSETQ. The CDR3 has 16 amino acids. The CDR3: CASSLRGSALNTEAFF. In nucleotides, the CDR3 is TGCGCCAGCAGCTTGAGGGGGAGCGCCCTGAACACTGAAGCTTTCTTT.

This clonotype showed up many times. The chain uses TRBV2 and TRBJ1-2; no definite D call. This CDR3 is 11 amino acids long. Trimming removed 6 bases from V and 7 bases from J, with 9 bases in between. Germline V gives CDR1 SNHLY, CDR2 FYNNEI. CDR3 protein: CASSAEAGYTF. The CDR3 DNA is TGTGCCAGCAGCGCTGAGGCTGGCTACACCTTC.

The V gene is TRBV2, the J gene TRBJ2-7; D gene ambiguous. The V gene's germline CDR1 is SNHLY and CDR2 FYNNEI. V was pared by 3 bases and J by 3 bases, with 12 bases between. This CDR3 comprises 14 residues. This CDR3 reads CASSEGNDLYEQYF. The CDR3 DNA follows: TGTGCCAGCAGTGAGGGGAATGATCTCTACGAGCAGTACTTC. Full variable domain (missing parts from reference TRBV2 and TRBJ2-7): EPEVTQTPSHQVTQMGQEVILRCVPISNHLYFYWYRQILGQKVEFLVSFYNNEISEKSEIFDDQFSVERPDGSNFTLKIRSTKLEDSAMYFCASSEGNDLYEQYFGPGTRLTVT.

This clonotype was counted between two and nine times. The chain recombines TRBV24-1 with TRBJ1-1; D not certain. Germline V gene sequence: CDR1 KGHDR, CDR2 SFDVKD. With 8 bases removed from V and 10 bases from J, the gap between germline ends came to 22 bases. The CDR3 sequence is 14 residues long. This chain's CDR3 is CATKVYLASWIAFF. CDR3 nucleotides: TGTGCCACCAAAGTATATTTAGCCTCTTGGATAGCTTTCTTT.

This clonotype was seen many times. Germline is not matched at one junction end, which may reflect a read error. This chain connects TRBV11-2 to TRBJ1-2; D is uncertain. CDR1 and CDR2 from the germline V gene are SGHAT and FQNNGV. The CDR3 runs to 13 residues. The CDR3, as DNA: TGTGCCAGCAGCTTAGGGACTAACTCTGGCTACACCTTC. Residues: CASSLGTNSGYTF.

Notes on this clonotype: Since a much larger clone is just one base distant, this may be a read error. The V gene is TRBV20-1, the J gene TRBJ2-1; D perhaps matches TRBD2 (5 bases). The germline CDR1 and CDR2 sequences are DFQATT and SNEGSKA (reference sequence). Trimming cost V 5 bases and J 8 bases, with 19 bases left between them. The CDR3 sequence is 14 residues long. CDR3 region: CSAFGVPGYHEQFF. The CDR3 coding sequence is TGCAGTGCTTTTGGAGTCCCGGGGTACCATGAGCAGTTCTTC.

Worth noting for this clonotype: A clone one base away is much larger, so this may be a read error. The gene calls are TRBV5-1 and TRBJ1-5; a weak D match, TRBD1 (5 bases). The CDR3 runs to 17 residues. Germline V gene lookup returns CDR1 SGHRS and CDR2 YFSETQ. V was shortened by 1 base and J by 2 bases, with 16 bases between the two germline ends. This CDR3 reads CASSLSGIQVGNQPQHF. The CDR3 region has the DNA TGCGCCAGCAGCTTGTCAGGAATACAGGTAGGCAATCAGCCCCAGCATTTT.

Remarks on this clonotype: Being one base from a much bigger clone, this may be a read error. This chain connects TRBV6-2 or TRBV6-3 to TRBJ2-1; the D call may be TRBD1 or TRBD2 (6 bases each). There are 13 residues in the CDR3. Germline CDR1 and CDR2: MNHEY and SVGEGT. V lost 5 bases and J 9 bases, leaving 14 bases between the germline ends. CDR3 DNA: TGTGCCAGCAGTGGGGGGCTACTCAGTGAGCAGTTCTTC. Its protein product is CASSGGLLSEQFF.

This clonotype came up many times. This chain links TRBV29-1 with TRBJ1-4, with D tentatively TRBD1 (6 bases). This CDR3 region has 13 residues. Trimming shortened V by 7 bases and J by 3 bases, and 12 bases separated the two germline ends. Germline lookup yields CDR1 SQVTM and CDR2 ANQGSEA. CDR3 residues: CSGGDTPNEKLFF. The CDR3 nucleotides are TGCAGCGGCGGGGACACTCCTAATGAAAAACTGTTTTTT.

The chain combines TRBV19 with TRBJ1-5; a possible D gene is TRBD1 (5 bases). This CDR3 comprises 17 residues. V lost 6 bases to trimming and J lost 0 bases, with 18 bases between them. Germline CDR1 reads LNHDA; CDR2 reads SQIVND (reference sequence). CDR3 region: CASSARGRVYSNQPQHF. The DNA for the CDR3 is TGTGCCAGTAGCGCAAGGGGCAGGGTTTATAGCAATCAGCCCCAGCATTTT.

J is TRBJ1-2 and V is TRBV20-1; 9 positions match TRBD1. V lost 3 bases to trimming and J lost 7 bases; unmatched junction nucleotides: 6. The CDR3 contains 13 residues. Germline CDR1 is DFQATT and CDR2 is SNEGSKA (reference sequence). The CDR3 DNA reads as TGCAGTGCTAGGGGGACAGGGACTCGTGGCTACACCTTC. Protein: CSARGTGTRGYTF.

Remarks on this clonotype: This could be a read error, since a much larger clone is one nucleotide away. The genes are TRBV5-1 and TRBJ2-1, with a tentative D call TRBD2 (5 bases). Germline V lookup: CDR1 SGHRS, CDR2 YFSETQ. The CDR3 covers 15 residues. CDR3 sequence: CASSNLRENYDEQFF. The CDR3, as DNA: TGCGCCAGCAGCAACCTGAGGGAAAACTACGATGAGCAGTTCTTC.

This clonotype showed up just a few times. The rearrangement links TRBV5-1 to TRBJ2-7, with 9 positions matching TRBD1. V lost 0 bases, J lost 2 bases, and 3 bases stayed unmatched. The germline V gene encodes CDR1 SGHRS and CDR2 YFSETQ. The CDR3 runs 15 residues. CDR3 sequence (DNA): TGCGCCAGCAGCTTGGCGGGACAGGGCCCCTACGAGCAGTACTTC. Translated, it gives CASSLAGQGPYEQYF.